This T cell receptor (beta chain) was sequenced in a study of cytomegalovirus exposure and HLA in healthy donors. Study results and limitations: Most TCR sequences proved rare, with some public TCRs found in many donors.

As regards this clone: Its antigen is currently unknown.

The CDR3 loop spans 12 amino acids. The germline V and J ends were trimmed by 7 bases and 4 bases, with 8 bases remaining between them. The germline V gene encodes CDR1 SNHLY and CDR2 FYNNEI. Only in-frame clones appear in the TCRdb table, and some are missing; sequencing was by immunoSEQ multiplex PCR. The data show about 200,000 clones, with approximately 87% seen just once and roughly 5.4% held by the top ten. Input material: PBMCs. The chain carries TRBV2 and TRBJ2-1, with a possible D match to TRBD1 (5 bases). This clonotype was sampled from a young woman in good health and CMV-seronegative. CDR3: CASKTVYNEQFF. CDR3 bases: TGTGCCAGCAAGACAGTTTACAATGAGCAGTTCTTC.